The 7 T cell receptor beta chains in this list originate from one sample, sequenced in a study of cytomegalovirus exposure and HLA in healthy donors (dated by TCRdb to the late 2010s). Receptor amplification or capture employed the immunoSEQ multiplex PCR assay. For the multiplex PCR, a mixture combining 60 forward primers for TCR Vbeta segments and 13 reverse primers for TCR Jbeta segments was used. TCRdb re-hosts the immuneACCESS table, in-frame sequences only. Its copies lack some clones; in the studies checked, an unresolved V gene accounts for under half of them, and the cause for the rest is not known. The sample yields 170,000 or so clones; approximately 84% were counted once. Approximately 6.8% of the sample is taken by the ten largest. The sequenced material came from PBMCs. The receptors originated from a male donor in good health and CMV-seropositive.

V is TRBV19 and J is TRBJ2-7, with D possibly TRBD1 on 5 matching bases. V lost 0 bases, J lost 3 bases, and 9 bases lay in between. Germline lookup yields CDR1 LNHDA and CDR2 SQIVND (reference sequence). The CDR3 is made up of 14 amino acids. The CDR3 DNA is TGTGCCAGTAGTATAGATCAGGGTCACTACGAGCAGTACTTC. Translation: CASSIDQGHYEQYF.

This chain uses TRBV7-8 with TRBJ2-5; TRBD2 is a possible D gene (5 bases). With 4 bases removed from V and 0 bases from J, the gap between germline ends came to 9 bases. The germline V gene encodes CDR1 SGHVS and CDR2 FQNEAQ. The CDR3 contains 14 residues. The CDR3 loop is CASSSGSYQETQYF. CDR3 nucleotide sequence: TGTGCCAGCAGCTCGGGAAGCTACCAAGAGACCCAGTACTTC.

The chain couples TRBV14 to TRBJ1-1; possible D gene TRBD1, 5 bases. The CDR3 is made up of 15 amino acids. Trimming removed 5 bases from V and 3 bases from J, with 16 bases in between. Germline V gene data show CDR1 as SGHDN and CDR2 as FVKESK. CDR3 DNA sequence: TGTGCCAGCAGCAGAAGAGAAATGGGGCACACTGAAGCTTTCTTT. Protein product: CASSRREMGHTEAFF.

The V gene is TRBV5-4, the J gene TRBJ2-3, with a weak D call TRBD2 (6 bases). V lost 6 bases to trimming and J lost 0 bases, with 11 bases between them. The CDR3 extends over 14 amino acids. The germline V gene has CDR1 SGHNT and CDR2 YYREEE (reference sequence). The DNA of the CDR3 is TGTGCCAGCAAGAGTAGCGGAAGCACAGATACGCAGTATTTT. Translation gives CASKSSGSTDTQYF.

This chain connects TRBV5-4 to TRBJ1-2, with TRBD1 matching over 7 bases. The CDR3 runs to 14 residues. The trim removed 3 bases at V and 2 bases at J, leaving 4 bases unmatched. Germline V gene sequence: CDR1 SGHNT, CDR2 YYREEE (reference sequence). DNA of the CDR3: TGTGCCAGCAGCTATACGACAGGGAACTATGGCTACACCTTC. This gives the protein CASSYTTGNYGYTF.

V and J are TRBV7-2 and TRBJ2-1; no definite D call. V gave up 1 base and J gave up 0 bases, with 7 bases separating them. The CDR3 covers 15 residues. Germline V CDR1 and CDR2: SGHTA, FQGNSA. The CDR3 loop is CASSLGYFSYNEQFF. Written as DNA, the CDR3 is TGTGCCAGCAGCTTAGGGTACTTCTCCTACAATGAGCAGTTCTTC.

V and J are TRBV27 and TRBJ1-5, with D perhaps matching TRBD1 (5 bases). The CDR3 has 12 amino acids. Germline V gives CDR1 MNHEY, CDR2 SMNVEV (reference sequence). The V end was cut by 4 bases, the J end by 9 bases, with 10 bases between. This CDR3 is CASSWGRGPQHF. The CDR3 bases are TGTGCCAGCAGTTGGGGTAGGGGGCCCCAGCATTTT.